The sequence of this TCR beta chain was determined in a study of Ad26.COV2.S vaccination and SARS-CoV-2 variants. In the study overall: It was the COV1001 Ad26.COV2.S trial arm that included the donor.

Per germline, CDR1 LGHNA and CDR2 YSLEER. Trimming took off 0 bases at V and 8 bases at J, with 11 bases between the two ends. The CDR3 is 14 amino acids. Profiled with immunoSEQ multiplex PCR; TCRdb holds only in-frame clones, not every one. This sample carries about 350,000 clones, 86% of them seen once, and the ten largest clones take approximately 11%. Study-wide points: The study found higher spike-specific TCR breadth in vaccine than placebo recipients.

Treatment given: some 20 received Ad26.COV2.S at low or high dose, single or two shots; several received placebo; per-sample allocation not given. Day 63 after the first injection of vaccine or placebo was the sampling time. In the case of this clone: The antigen is not known.

This sequence joins TRBV4-3 and TRBJ2-1, with D hard to call. Material: peripheral blood, obtained in a trial of Ad26.COV2.S vaccine versus placebo. This TCR was sampled from a person aged 18-60 years who received the Ad26.COV2.S COVID-19 vaccine or a placebo. The CDR3 reads CASSQDSYSDEQFF. In nucleotides, the CDR3 is TGCGCCAGCAGCCAAGACAGCTATTCAGATGAGCAGTTCTTC.